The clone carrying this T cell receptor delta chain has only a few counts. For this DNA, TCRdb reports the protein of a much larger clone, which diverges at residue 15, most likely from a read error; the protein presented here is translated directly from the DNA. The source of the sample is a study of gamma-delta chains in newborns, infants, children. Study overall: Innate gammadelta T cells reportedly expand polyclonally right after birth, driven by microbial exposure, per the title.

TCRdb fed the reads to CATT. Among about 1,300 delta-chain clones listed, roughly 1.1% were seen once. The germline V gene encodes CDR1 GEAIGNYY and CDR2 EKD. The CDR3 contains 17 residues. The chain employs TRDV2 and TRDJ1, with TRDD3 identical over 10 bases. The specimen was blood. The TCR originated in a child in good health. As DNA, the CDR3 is TGTGCCTGTGACACCTCGGGGGATACGGAGTACACCGATAAACGCATCTTT. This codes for CACDTSGDTEYTDKRIF.